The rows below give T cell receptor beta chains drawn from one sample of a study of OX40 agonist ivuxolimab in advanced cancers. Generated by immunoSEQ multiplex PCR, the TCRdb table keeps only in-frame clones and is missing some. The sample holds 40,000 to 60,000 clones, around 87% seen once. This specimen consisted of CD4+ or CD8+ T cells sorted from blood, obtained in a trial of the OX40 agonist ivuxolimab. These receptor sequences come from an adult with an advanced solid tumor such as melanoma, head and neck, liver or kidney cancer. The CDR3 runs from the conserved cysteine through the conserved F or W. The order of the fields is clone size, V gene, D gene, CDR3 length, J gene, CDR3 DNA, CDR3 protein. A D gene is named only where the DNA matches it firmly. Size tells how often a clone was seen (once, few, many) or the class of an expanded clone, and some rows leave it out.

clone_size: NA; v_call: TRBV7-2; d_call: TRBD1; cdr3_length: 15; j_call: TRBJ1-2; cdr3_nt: TGTGCCAGCAGCCCGGGACAGGGCACACGTAATGGCTACACCTTC; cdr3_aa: CASSPGQGTRNGYTF
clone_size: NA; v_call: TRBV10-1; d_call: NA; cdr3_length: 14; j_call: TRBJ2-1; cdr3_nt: TGCGCCAGCAGTGACAGCGTATCCTACAATGAGCAGTTCTTC; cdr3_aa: CASSDSVSYNEQFF
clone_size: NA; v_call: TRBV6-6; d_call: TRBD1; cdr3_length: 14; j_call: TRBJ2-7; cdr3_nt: TGTGCCAGCAGTTCCTCAGGGGGCTTCTACGAGCAGTACTTC; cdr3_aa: CASSSSGGFYEQYF
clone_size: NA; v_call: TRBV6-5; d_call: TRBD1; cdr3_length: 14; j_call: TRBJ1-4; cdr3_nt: TGTGCCAGCAGCCAGGGGGTAGCTAATGAAAAACTGTTTTTT; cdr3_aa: CASSQGVANEKLFF
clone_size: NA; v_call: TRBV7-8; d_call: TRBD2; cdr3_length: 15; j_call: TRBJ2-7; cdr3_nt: TGTGCCAGCACCCCACAGACTAGCGGCTCAGGAGAGCAGTACTTC; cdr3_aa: CASTPQTSGSGEQYF
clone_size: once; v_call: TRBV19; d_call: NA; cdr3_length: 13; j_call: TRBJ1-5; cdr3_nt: TGTGCCAGTAGCGGGACAATGAATCAGCCCCAGCATTTT; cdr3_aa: CASSGTMNQPQHF
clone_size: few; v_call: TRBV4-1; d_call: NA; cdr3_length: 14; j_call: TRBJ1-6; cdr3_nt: TGCGCCAGCAGCCAAGATCTTCTGGCTTCACCCCTCCACTTT; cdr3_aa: CASSQDLLASPLHF
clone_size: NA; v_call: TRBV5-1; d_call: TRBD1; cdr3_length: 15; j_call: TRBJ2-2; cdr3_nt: TGCGCCAGCCGTCCGGGACAGGGTGGCACCGGGGAGCTGTTTTTT; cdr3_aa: CASRPGQGGTGELFF
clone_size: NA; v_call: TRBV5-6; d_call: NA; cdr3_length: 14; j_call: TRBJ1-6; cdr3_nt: TGTGCCAGCAGCTTGGTTGCAGAGCATTCACCCCTCCACTTT; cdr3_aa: CASSLVAEHSPLHF
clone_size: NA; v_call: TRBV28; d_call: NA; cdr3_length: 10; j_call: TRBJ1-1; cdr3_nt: TGTGCCAGCGGGAGGCCTGAAGCTTTCTTT; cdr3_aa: CASGRPEAFF
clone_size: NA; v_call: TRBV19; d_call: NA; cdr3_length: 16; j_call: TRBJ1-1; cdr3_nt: TGTGCCAGTAGTATTGCCAAAGGGGGGCGGCACACTGAAGCTTTCTTT; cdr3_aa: CASSIAKGGRHTEAFF
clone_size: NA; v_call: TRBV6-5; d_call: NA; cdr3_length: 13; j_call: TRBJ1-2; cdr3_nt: TGTGCCAGCAGTTACCTGGGGGGGGATGGCTACACCTTC; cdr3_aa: CASSYLGGDGYTF
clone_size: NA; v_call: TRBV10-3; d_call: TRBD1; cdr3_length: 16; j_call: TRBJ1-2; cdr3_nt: TGTGCCATCAGTGGAACGTGGACAGGGACGTCGGTTGGCTACACCTTC; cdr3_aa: CAISGTWTGTSVGYTF
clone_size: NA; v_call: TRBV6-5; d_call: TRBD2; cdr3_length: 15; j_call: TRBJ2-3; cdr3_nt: TGTGCCAGCAGAATCCGGGGGGACTACACAGATACGCAGTATTTT; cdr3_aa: CASRIRGDYTDTQYF
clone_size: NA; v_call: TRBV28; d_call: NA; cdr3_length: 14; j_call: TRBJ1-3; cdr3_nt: TGTGCCAGCAGTTTATCAAACTCTGGAAACACCATATATTTT; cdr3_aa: CASSLSNSGNTIYF
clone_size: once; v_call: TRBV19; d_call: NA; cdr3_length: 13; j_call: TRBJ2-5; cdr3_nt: TGTGCCAGTAGGGGGGCAGCCCAAGAGACCCAGTACTTC; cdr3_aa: CASRGAAQETQYF
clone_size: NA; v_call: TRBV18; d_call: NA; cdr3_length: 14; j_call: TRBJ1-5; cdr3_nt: TGTGCCAGCTCACGTGGGGGGCAGGATCAGCCCCAGCATTTT; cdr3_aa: CASSRGGQDQPQHF
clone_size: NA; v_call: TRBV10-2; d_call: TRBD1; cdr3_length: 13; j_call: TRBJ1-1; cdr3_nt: TGCGCCAGTAGGACAGGAATGAACACTGAAGCTTTCTTT; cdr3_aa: CASRTGMNTEAFF
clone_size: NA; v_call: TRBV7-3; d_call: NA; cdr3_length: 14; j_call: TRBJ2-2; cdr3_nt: TGTGCCAGCAGCCCCCAGGGGTGGGGCGGGGAGCTGTTTTTT; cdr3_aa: CASSPQGWGGELFF
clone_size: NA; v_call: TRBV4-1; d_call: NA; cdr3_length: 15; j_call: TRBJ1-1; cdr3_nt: TGCGCCAGCAGCCAAGTGGTTTGGGGCTGGACTGAAGCTTTCTTT; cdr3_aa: CASSQVVWGWTEAFF
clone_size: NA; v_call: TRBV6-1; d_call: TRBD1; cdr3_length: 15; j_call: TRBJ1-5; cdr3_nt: TGTGCCAGCAGTGAGGACAGGGCCCCGAATCAGCCCCAGCATTTT; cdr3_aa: CASSEDRAPNQPQHF
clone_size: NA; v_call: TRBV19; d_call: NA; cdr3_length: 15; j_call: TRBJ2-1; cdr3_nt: TGTGCCAGTAGCCGGGACACCAGCTCCTACAATGAGCAGTTCTTC; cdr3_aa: CASSRDTSSYNEQFF
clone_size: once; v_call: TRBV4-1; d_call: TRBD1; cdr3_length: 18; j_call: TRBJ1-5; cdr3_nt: TGCGCCAGCAGCCAAGTTTTCACAGGGGAAGAGAGCAATCAGCCCCAGCATTTT; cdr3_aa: CASSQVFTGEESNQPQHF
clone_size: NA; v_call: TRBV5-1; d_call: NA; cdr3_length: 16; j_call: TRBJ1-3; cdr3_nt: TGCGCCAGCACCAGGGGAGCCAGTCCGTCTGGAAACACCATATATTTT; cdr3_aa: CASTRGASPSGNTIYF
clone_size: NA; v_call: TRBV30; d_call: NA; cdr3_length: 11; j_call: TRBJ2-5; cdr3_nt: TGTGCCTGGAGTGTACTGGAGACCCAGTACTTC; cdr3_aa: CAWSVLETQYF
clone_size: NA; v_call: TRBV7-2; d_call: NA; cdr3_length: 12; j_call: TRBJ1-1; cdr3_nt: TGTGCCAGCAGCTTAGTGGGGGGGCTAGCTTTCTTT; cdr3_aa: CASSLVGGLAFF
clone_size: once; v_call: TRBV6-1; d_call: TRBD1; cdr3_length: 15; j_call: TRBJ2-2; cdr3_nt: TGTGCCAGCATGACCGGGACAGGGGGGGCCGGGGAGCTGTTTTTT; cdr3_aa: CASMTGTGGAGELFF
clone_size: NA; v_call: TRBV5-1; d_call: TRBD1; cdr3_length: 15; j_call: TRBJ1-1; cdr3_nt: TGCGCCAGCAAATTACGACAGGGGCAGGGCACTGAAGCTTTCTTT; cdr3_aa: CASKLRQGQGTEAFF
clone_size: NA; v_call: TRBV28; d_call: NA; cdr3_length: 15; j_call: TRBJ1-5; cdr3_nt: TGTGCCAGCAGCGGTGAATCCCCGGGCAATCAGCCCCAGCATTTT; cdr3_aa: CASSGESPGNQPQHF
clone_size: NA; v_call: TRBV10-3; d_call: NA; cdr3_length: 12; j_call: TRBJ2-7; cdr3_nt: TGTGCCATCAGTGGAGGGGCCATCGAGCAGTACTTC; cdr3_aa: CAISGGAIEQYF
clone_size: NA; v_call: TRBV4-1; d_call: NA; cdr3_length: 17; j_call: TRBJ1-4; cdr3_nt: TGCGCCAGCAGCCAAGGATCTCTCCGAAAGTTGGCTGAAAAACTGTTTTTT; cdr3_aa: CASSQGSLRKLAEKLFF
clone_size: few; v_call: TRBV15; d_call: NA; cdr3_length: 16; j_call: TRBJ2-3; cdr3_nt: TGTGCCACCAGCAGAGCCCTAATACGGAGGACAGATACGCAGTATTTT; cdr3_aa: CATSRALIRRTDTQYF
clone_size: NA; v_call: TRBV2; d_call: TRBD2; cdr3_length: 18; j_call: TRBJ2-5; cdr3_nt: TGTGCCAGCAGCCAAGAGGCGCTAGCGGGGTGGGGCAGGGAGACCCAGTACTTC; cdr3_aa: CASSQEALAGWGRETQYF